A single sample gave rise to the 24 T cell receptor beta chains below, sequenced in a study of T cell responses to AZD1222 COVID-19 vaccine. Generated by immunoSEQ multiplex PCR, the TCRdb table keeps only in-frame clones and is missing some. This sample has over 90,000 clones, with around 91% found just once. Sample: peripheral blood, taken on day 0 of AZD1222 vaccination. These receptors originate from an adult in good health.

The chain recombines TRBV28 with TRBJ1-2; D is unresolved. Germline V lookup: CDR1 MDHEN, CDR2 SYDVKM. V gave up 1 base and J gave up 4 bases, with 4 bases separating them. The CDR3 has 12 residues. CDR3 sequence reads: CASSLSSYGYTF. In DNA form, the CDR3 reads TGTGCCAGCAGTTTATCGAGCTATGGCTACACCTTC.

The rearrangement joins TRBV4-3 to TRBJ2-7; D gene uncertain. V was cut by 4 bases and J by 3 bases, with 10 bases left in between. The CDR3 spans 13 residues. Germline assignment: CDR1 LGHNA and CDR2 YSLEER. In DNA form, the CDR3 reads TGCGCCAGCAGCCGCGAGCGTTTCTACGAGCAGTACTTC. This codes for CASSRERFYEQYF.

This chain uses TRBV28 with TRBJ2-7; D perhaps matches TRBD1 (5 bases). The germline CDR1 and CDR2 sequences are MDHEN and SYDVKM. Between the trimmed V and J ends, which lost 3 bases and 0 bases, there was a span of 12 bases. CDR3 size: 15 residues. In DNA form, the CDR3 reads TGTGCCAGCAGTTTTGGCCTCAGGGCCTCCTACGAGCAGTACTTC. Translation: CASSFGLRASYEQYF.

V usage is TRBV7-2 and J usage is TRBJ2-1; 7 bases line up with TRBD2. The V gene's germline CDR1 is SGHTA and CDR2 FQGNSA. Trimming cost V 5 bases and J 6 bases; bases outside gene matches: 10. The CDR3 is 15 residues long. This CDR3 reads CASSKSGILSNEQFF. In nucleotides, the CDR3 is TGTGCCAGCAGCAAAAGCGGGATTTTGAGCAATGAGCAGTTCTTC.

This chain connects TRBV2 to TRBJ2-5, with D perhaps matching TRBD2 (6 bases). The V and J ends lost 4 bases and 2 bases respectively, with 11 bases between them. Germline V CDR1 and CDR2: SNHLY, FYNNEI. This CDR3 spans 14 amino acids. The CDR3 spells CASSASSVQETQYF. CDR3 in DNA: TGTGCCAGCAGTGCGTCTAGCGTACAAGAGACCCAGTACTTC.

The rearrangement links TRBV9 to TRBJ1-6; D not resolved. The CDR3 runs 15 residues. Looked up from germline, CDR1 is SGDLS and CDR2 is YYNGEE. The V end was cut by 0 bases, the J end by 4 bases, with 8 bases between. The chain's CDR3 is CASSVGVVYNSPLHF. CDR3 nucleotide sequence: TGTGCCAGCAGCGTAGGGGTCGTTTATAATTCACCCCTCCACTTT.

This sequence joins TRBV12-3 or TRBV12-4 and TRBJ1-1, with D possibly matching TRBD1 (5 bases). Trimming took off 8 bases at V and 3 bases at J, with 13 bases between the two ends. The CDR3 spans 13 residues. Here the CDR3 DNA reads TGTGCCAGCCTTCAACGGGGCCACACTGAAGCTTTCTTT. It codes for CASLQRGHTEAFF.

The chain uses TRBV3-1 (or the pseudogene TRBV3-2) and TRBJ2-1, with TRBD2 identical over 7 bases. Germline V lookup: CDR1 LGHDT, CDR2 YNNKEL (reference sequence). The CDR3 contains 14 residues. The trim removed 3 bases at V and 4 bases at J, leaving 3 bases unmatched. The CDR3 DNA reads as TGTGCCAGCAGCCAGGGAGGGACTTACAATGAGCAGTTCTTC. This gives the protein CASSQGGTYNEQFF.

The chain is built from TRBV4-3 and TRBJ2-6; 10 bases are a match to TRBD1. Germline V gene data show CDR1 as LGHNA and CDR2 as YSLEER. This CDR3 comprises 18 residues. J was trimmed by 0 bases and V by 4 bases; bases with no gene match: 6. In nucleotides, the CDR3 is TGCGCCAGCAGCCCTGCCCGGACAGGGGGCTCTGGGGCCAACGTCCTGACTTTC. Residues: CASSPARTGGSGANVLTF.

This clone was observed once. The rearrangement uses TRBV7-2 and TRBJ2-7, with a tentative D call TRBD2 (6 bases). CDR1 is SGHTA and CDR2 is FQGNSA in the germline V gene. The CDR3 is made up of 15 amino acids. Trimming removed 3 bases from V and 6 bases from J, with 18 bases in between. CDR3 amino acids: CASSFRRESVGEQYF. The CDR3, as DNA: TGTGCCAGCAGCTTTCGGCGGGAATCCGTCGGCGAGCAGTACTTC.

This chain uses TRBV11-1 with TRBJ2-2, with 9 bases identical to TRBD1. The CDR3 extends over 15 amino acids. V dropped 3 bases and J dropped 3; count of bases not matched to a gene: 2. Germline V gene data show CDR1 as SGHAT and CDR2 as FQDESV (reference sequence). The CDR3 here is CASSLGQGYTGELFF. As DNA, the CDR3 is TGTGCCAGCAGCTTGGGACAGGGCTACACCGGGGAGCTGTTTTTT.

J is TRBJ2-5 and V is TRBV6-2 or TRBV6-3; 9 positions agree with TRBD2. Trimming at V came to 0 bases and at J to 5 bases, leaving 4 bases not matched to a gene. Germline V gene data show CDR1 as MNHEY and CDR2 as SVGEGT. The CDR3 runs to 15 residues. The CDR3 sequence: CASSYSAGGPETQYF. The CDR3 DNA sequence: TGTGCCAGCAGTTACTCGGCGGGAGGGCCGGAGACCCAGTACTTC.

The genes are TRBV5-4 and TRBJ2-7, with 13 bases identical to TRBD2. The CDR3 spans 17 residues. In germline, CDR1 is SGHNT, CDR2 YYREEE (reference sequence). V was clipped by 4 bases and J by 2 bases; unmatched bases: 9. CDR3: CASSPPGLAGIAYEQYF. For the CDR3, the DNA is TGTGCCAGCAGCCCCCCGGGACTAGCGGGGATCGCCTACGAGCAGTACTTC.

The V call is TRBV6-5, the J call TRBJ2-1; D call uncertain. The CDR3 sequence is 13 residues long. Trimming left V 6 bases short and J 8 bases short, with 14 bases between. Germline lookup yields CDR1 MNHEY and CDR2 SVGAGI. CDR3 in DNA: TGTGCCAGCAGCCTTAAGGCATGGGATGAGCAGTTCTTC. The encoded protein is CASSLKAWDEQFF.

The CDR3 DNA reads as TGTGCCAGCAGCTGGGACCGATACCCCTACAATGAGCAGTTCTTC. This gives the protein CASSWDRYPYNEQFF. The rearrangement uses TRBV5-6 and TRBJ2-1, with D possibly being TRBD1 or TRBD2 (5 bases each). Between the trimmed V and J ends, which lost 3 bases and 2 bases, there was a span of 12 bases. Germline V CDR1 and CDR2: SGHDT, YYEEEE. The CDR3 has 15 amino acids.

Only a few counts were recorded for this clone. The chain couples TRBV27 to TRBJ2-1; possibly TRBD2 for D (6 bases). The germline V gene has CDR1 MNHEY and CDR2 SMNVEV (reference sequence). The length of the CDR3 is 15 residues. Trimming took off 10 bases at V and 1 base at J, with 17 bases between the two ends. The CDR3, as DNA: TGTGCCACCTGGGACTCAGTTTCTTCCTACAATGAGCAGTTCTTC. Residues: CATWDSVSSYNEQFF.

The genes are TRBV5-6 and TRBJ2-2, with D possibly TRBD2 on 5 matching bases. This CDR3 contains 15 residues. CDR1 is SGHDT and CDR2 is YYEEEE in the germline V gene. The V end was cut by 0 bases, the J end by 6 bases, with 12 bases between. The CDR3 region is CASSLADGRAGELFF. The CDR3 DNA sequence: TGTGCCAGCAGCTTGGCCGACGGGCGGGCCGGGGAGCTGTTTTTT.

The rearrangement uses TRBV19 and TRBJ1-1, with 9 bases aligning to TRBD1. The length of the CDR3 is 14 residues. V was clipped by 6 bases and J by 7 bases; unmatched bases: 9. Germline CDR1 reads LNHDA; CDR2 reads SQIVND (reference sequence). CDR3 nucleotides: TGTGCCAGTAGGACTTGGGACAGGGAGTTTGAAGCTTTCTTT. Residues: CASRTWDREFEAFF.

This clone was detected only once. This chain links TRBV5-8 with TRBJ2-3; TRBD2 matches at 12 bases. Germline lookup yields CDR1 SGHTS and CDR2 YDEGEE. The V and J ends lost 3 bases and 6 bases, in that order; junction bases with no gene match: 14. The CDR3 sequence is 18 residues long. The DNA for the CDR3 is TGTGCCAGCAGCTGGAGTCCGGGACTAGCGGGTTCGTTTGATACGCAGTATTTT. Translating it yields CASSWSPGLAGSFDTQYF.

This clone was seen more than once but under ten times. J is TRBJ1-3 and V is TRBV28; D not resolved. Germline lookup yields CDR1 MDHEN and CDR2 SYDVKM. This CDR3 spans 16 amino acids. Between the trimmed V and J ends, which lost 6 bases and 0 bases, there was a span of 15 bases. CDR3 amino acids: CASSPRTSHSGNTIYF. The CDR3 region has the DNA TGTGCCAGCAGCCCTAGGACCAGTCACTCTGGAAACACCATATATTTT.

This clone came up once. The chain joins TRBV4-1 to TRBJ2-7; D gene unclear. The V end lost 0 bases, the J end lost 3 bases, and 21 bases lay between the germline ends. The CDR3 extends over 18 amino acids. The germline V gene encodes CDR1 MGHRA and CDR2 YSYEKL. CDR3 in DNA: TGCGCCAGCAGCCAAGATACCGGGCGTGGCCTCAGCAACTACGAGCAGTACTTC. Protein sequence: CASSQDTGRGLSNYEQYF.

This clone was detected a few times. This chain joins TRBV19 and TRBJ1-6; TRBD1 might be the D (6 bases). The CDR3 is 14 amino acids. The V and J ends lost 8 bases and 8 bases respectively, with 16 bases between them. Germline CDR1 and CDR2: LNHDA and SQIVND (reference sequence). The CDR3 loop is CASGKFSGDSPLHF. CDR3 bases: TGTGCCAGTGGGAAGTTTTCAGGGGATTCACCCCTCCACTTT.

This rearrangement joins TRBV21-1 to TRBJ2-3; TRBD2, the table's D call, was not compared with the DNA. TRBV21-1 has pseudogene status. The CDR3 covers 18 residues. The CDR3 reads CAGTHRLAGGPSTDTQYF. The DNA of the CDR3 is TGTGCCGGCACTCACAGACTAGCGGGAGGACCTAGCACAGATACGCAGTATTTT.

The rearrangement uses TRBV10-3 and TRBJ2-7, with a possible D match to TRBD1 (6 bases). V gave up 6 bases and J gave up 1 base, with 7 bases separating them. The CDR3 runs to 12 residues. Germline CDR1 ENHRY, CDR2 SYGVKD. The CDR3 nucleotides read TGTGCCATCAGGGACAGTTCCTACGAGCAGTACTTC. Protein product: CAIRDSSYEQYF.